The entry below gives a single T cell receptor (beta chain) sequence along with its context. The entry originates in a study of shared clonotypes between healthy human individuals. The CDR3 has 13 residues. Germline CDR1 is SQVTM and CDR2 is ANQGSEA. Trimming took 1 base from V and 2 from J, leaving 7 bases between them. The protocol was immunoSEQ multiplex PCR, while the TCRdb copy is restricted to in-frame clones and leaves out a portion. This sample has hundreds of thousands of clones, with about 97% found just once. It was CD45RO-negative cells, positively selected for CCR7, that made up naive CD8 cells, with terminally differentiated effector memory CD45RA+ cells excluded.

The chain carries TRBV29-1 and TRBJ2-3; D is unresolved. Specimen: naive CD8+ T cells sorted from blood. This clonotype originated in a man aged 25-45 years in good health. CDR3 amino acids: CSVEVPNTDTQYF. The CDR3 coding sequence is TGCAGCGTTGAAGTACCAAACACAGATACGCAGTATTTT.